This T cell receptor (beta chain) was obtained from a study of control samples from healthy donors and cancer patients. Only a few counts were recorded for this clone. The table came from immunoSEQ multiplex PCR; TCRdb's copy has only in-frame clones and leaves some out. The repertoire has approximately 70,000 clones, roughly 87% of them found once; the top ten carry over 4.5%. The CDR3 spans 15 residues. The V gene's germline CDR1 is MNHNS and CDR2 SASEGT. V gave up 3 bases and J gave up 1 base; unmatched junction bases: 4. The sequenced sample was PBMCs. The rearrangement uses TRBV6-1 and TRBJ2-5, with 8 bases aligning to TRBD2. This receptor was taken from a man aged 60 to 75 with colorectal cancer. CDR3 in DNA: TGTGCCAGCAGTGAGGGACTAGTAGGCCAAGAGACCCAGTACTTC. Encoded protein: CASSEGLVGQETQYF.